The 2 T cell receptor beta chains below come from one sample, sequenced in a study of CD8 T cells in Susac syndrome. With random hexamers, 0.5 to 1 ug RNA was reverse transcribed. One entry per CDR3 protein results from TCRdb running MiXCR on the immunoSEQ multiplex PCR reads. The table has roughly 150,000 distinct CDR3 sequences, around 95% seen once; the top ten hold 0.15%. Sequenced: CD8+ T cells from PBMCs. These receptors were collected from a human donor with multiple sclerosis.

The V and J genes are TRBV7-9 and TRBJ1-4; tentative D call: TRBD1 (6 bases). The CDR3 length is 13 residues. The V gene lost 11 bases and the J gene lost 8 bases, with 18 bases spanning the gap. Germline lookup yields CDR1 SEHNR and CDR2 FQNEAQ (reference sequence). The CDR3 nucleotides read TGTGCCGGCACAGGGCCGAAGGAGGAAAAACTGTTTTTT. As protein: CAGTGPKEEKLFF.

This clonotype was counted only a few times. CDR3 sequence (DNA): TGCAGCGTCCTACGACCTCTGAACGAGCAGTACTTC. Its protein product is CSVLRPLNEQYF. The chain combines TRBV29-1 with TRBJ2-7; D not resolved. The CDR3 is made up of 12 amino acids. V was cut by 6 bases and J by 5 bases, with 14 bases left in between. Germline CDR1 SQVTM, CDR2 ANQGSEA.